The entry that follows covers one T cell receptor beta chain sequence. Germline CDR1 LNHDA, CDR2 SQIVND (reference sequence). Trimming removed 3 bases at V and 4 bases at J, with 13 bases between. This CDR3 spans 14 amino acids. The sample is drawn from a study of radiation and T cells in renal cell carcinoma. Time point reported: blood 2 weeks post-SBRT. The sample's treatment: 15 Gy SBRT to primary tumor, nephrectomy 4 weeks later. TCRdb keeps only in-frame clones here, not all; method: immunoSEQ multiplex PCR. The table lists about 120,000 clones, around 81% of them singletons. The chain uses TRBV19 and TRBJ2-7; D may be TRBD2 (5 bases). This TCR was sampled from a man aged 45-65 years with renal cell carcinoma. Sequenced material: blood, taken from a patient whose treatment included radiotherapy and nephrectomy. The CDR3, as DNA: TGTGCCAGTAGTATTAAAAGCGGACTGTACGAGCAGTACTTC. Protein product: CASSIKSGLYEQYF.